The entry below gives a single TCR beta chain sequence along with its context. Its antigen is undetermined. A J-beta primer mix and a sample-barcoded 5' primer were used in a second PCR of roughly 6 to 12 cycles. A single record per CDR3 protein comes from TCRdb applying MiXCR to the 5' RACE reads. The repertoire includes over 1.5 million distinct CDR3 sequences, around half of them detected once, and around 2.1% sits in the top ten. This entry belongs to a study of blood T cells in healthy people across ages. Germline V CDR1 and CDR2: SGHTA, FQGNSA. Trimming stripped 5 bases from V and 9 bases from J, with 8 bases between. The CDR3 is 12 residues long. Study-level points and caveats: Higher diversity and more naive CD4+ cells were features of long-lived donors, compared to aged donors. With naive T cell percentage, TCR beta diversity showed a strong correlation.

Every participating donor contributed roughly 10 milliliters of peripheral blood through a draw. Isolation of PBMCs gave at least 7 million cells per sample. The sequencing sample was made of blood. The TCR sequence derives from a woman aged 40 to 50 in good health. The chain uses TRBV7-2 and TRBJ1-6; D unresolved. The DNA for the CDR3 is TGTGCCAGCAGCAAACAAGGTTCACCCCTCCACTTT. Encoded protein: CASSKQGSPLHF.